This TCR beta chain came from a study of blood T cell repertoires in COVID-19. Study-level information: The United States, Italy and Spain provided the acute and convalescent COVID-19 samples. Sources were T cells, B-cell-depleted T cells, or PBMCs; the material itself was cDNA or gDNA.

This clone was seen only a few times. The trim removed 3 bases at V and 4 bases at J, leaving 6 bases unmatched. The germline V gene has CDR1 MGHRA and CDR2 YSYEKL. The CDR3 contains 16 residues. In the original analysis: Nucleated cell number was recorded as an estimate derived from reference gene primer amplification. The table came from immunoSEQ multiplex PCR; TCRdb's copy has only in-frame clones and leaves some out. The V and J calls and clone size come from that table; D and trimming were worked out from the DNA. This sample has 65,000 to 85,000 clones, with roughly 90% found just once. The rearrangement joins TRBV4-1 to TRBJ1-5; 10 bases are shared with TRBD1. Sequenced input: peripheral blood. The sequence was collected from a human donor in a cohort sampled during active COVID-19. The CDR3 region has the DNA TGCGCCAGCAGCCATGGACAGGGGGTGGGTAATCAGCCCCAGCATTTT. Translated, it gives CASSHGQGVGNQPQHF.